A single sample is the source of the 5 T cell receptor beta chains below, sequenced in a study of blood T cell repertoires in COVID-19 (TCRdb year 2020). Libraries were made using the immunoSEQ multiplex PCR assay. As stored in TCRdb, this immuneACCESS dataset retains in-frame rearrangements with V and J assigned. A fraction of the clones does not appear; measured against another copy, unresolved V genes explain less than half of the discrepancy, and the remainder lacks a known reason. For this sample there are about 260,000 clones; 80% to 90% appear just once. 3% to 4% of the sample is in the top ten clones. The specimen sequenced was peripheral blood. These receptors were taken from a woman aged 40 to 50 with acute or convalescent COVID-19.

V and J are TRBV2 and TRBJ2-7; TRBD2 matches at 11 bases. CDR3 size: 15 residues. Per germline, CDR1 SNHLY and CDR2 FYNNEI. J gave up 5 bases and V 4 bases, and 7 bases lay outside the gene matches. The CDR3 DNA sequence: TGTGCCAGCAGTGCTGTAGCGGGGGGGCTCCACGAGCAGTACGTC. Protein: CASSAVAGGLHEQYV.

CDR3 bases: TGTGCCAGCAGTGCAAGGGGACAGGGGTTTAAGTCCGGGGAGCTGTTTTTT. This encodes CASSARGQGFKSGELFF. The J gene is TRBJ2-2, the V gene TRBV2, with 10 bases aligning to TRBD1. Germline V gene lookup returns CDR1 SNHLY and CDR2 FYNNEI. The CDR3 spans 17 residues. Trimming took 4 bases from V and 6 from J; bases not matched to a gene: 11.

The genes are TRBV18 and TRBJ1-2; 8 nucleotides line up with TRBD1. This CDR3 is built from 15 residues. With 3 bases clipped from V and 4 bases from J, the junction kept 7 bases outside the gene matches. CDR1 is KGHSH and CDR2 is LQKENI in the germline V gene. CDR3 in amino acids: CASSPTDREVYGYTF. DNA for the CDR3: TGTGCCAGCTCACCGACGGACAGGGAGGTCTATGGCTACACCTTC.

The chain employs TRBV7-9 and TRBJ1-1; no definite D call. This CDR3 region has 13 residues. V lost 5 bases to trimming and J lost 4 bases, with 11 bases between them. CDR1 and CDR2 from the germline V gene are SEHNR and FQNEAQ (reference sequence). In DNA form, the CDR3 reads TGTGCCAGCAGCCCCGCCACGGGCACTGAAGCTTTCTTT. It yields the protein CASSPATGTEAFF.

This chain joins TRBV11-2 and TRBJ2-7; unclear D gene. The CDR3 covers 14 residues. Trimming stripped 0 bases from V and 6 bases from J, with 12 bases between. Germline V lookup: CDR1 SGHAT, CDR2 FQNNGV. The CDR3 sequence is CASSLDRHSSEQYV. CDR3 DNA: TGTGCCAGCAGCTTAGATCGGCACAGTAGCGAGCAGTACGTC.